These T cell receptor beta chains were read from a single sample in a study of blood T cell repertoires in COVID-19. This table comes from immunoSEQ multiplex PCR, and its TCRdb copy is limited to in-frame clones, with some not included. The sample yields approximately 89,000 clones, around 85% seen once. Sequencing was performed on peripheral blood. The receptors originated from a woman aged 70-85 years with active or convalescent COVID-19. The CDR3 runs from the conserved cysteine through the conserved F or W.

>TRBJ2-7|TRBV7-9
CASSDVRDSQYF
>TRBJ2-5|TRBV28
CASSSPSPETQYF
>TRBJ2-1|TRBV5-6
CASSSLSAGGGYNEQFF
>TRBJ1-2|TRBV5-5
CASSYQDSYGYTF
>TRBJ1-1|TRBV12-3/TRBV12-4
CASKLQKNTEAFF
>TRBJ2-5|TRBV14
CASSRYTGTGVETQYF
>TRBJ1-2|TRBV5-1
CASSHPGEGYGYTF
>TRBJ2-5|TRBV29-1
CSIILSKTQYF
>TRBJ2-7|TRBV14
CASSLTESYEQYF
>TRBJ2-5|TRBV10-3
CAISGTGGQETQYF
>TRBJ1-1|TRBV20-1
CSASPLGGAEAFF
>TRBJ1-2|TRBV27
CASSLQGASNGYTF
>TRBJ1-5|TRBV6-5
CASSLKPFGNQPQHF
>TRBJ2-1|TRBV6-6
CAVRTSGGLNEQFF
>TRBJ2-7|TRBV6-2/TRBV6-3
CASSYSPLGQGKAYEQYF
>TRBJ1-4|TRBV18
CASSPWAGAEKLFF
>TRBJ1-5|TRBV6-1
CASSEGVQGRPQHF